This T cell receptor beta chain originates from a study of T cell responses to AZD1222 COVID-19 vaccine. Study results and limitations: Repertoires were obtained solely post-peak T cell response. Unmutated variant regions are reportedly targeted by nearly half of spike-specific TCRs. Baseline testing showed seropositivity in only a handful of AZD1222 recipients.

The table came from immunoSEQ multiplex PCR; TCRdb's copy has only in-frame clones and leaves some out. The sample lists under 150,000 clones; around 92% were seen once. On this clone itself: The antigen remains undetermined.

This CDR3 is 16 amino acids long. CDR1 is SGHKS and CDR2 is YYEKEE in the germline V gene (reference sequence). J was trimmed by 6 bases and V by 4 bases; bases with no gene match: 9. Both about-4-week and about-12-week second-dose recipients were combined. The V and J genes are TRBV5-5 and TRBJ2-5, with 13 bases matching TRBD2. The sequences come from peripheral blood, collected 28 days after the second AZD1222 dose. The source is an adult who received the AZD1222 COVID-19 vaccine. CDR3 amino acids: CASSLRLAGGQKTQYF. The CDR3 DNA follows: TGTGCCAGCAGCCTCCGACTAGCGGGGGGCCAGAAGACCCAGTACTTC.